These T cell receptor beta chains were read from a single sample in a study of T-cell reconstitution after alpha-beta-depleted transplantation in children. In TCRdb, the PCR reads were re-called with MiXCR into one record per CDR3 protein. Among fewer than 550,000 distinct CDR3 sequences, 11% were seen once, and the ten largest hold about 15%. The sample here was PBMCs, mostly from graft donor cells, taken 180 days after TCRalphabeta/CD19-depleted stem cell transplant. The source is a female patient aged 2 to 10 who had a stem cell transplant for aplastic anemia, so the T cells may come from the graft donor. The CDR3 runs from the conserved cysteine through the conserved F or W. Each record gives: V gene, CDR3 protein.

TRBV5-8	CASSFETGGLREQYF
TRBV6-1	CASSSGGREGVYNEQFF
TRBV28	CASSLLQGTTNEKLFF
TRBV28	CASSYFSGTGYSGANVLTF
TRBV20-1	CSARVLTVSSYNSPLHF
TRBV7-9	CASSSLGGPNQPQHF
TRBV29-1	CSVGDRARGQPQHF
TRBV28	CASSLWLAGGSGGNEQYF
TRBV28	CASTEWDTTDTQYF
TRBV2	CASRQGIYSGANVLTF
TRBV19	CASSQNRRAVNTEAFF
TRBV28	CASSLRALNTEAFF
TRBV20-1	CSARPVYSTDTQYF
TRBV7-2	CASSPGSGRADTQYF
TRBV10-3	CAISPGQGNTGELFF
TRBV5-1	CASSLAAGGVMKNIQYF
TRBV29-1	CSAGGQYF
TRBV4-1	CASSQPLGEQFF
TRBV25-1	CASSEFGGGRSTGELFF
TRBV5-1	CASSLEAGAHEQYF
TRBV7-9	CASSLEGPLEEQFF
TRBV11-2	CASSWGRLEEQYF
TRBV2	CASSEWETQYF
TRBV27	CASSFFPDGPYGYTF
TRBV5-1	CASSLDYQETQYF
TRBV12-3/TRBV12-4	CASSLTTSTDTQYF
TRBV20-1	CSARDWDTGELFF
TRBV30	CAWSVGLAHTGELFF
TRBV6-5	CASTNSGTGSTEAFF
TRBV25-1	CASSEYDRSYEQYF
TRBV28	CASSSRLAGGTDTQYF
TRBV25-1	CASSDLGGNTIYF
TRBV11-2	CASTLGTSGSATDTQYF
TRBV6-5	CASSYGQYTGELFF
TRBV7-8	CASSPSLHTRGELIF
TRBV12-3/TRBV12-4	CASTKPGRGWKNIQYF
TRBV4-3	CASSQEKGTSAGANVLTF
TRBV3-1	CASSAHGWEAGNEQFF